These T cell receptor beta chains were read from a single sample in a study of blood T cell repertoires in COVID-19. Repertoires were generated with immunoSEQ multiplex PCR, while TCRdb's copy carries only in-frame clones and drops some. Here the sample spans over 200,000 clones, under 85% being singletons. The specimen was PBMCs or T cells enriched from blood (not recorded which). These receptors all stem from a man in his sixties who had recovered from COVID-19. CDR3s leave out the opening cysteine and the closing phenylalanine or tryptophan. D genes are given only for firm matches.

D gene: TRBD2; J gene: TRBJ2-1; V gene: TRBV4-3; CDR3 protein: ASSQGFRRGDSYNEQF
D gene: -; J gene: TRBJ2-5; V gene: TRBV5-1; CDR3 protein: ASSLAGTPIQETQY
D gene: -; J gene: TRBJ1-1; V gene: TRBV7-2; CDR3 protein: ASSFRKPGTRNTEAF
D gene: -; J gene: TRBJ1-1; V gene: TRBV30; CDR3 protein: AWSVGGIGTEAF
D gene: -; J gene: TRBJ2-7; V gene: TRBV19; CDR3 protein: ASSSRTVPYEQY
D gene: -; J gene: TRBJ1-3; V gene: TRBV18; CDR3 protein: ASSPPEGGNTIY
D gene: -; J gene: TRBJ1-6; V gene: TRBV6-5; CDR3 protein: ASGLPSSYNSPLH
D gene: TRBD1; J gene: TRBJ1-5; V gene: TRBV19; CDR3 protein: ASSFRDRPNQPQH
D gene: TRBD2; J gene: TRBJ2-3; V gene: TRBV4-3; CDR3 protein: ASSLGLAGGRGTDTQY
D gene: -; J gene: TRBJ1-1; V gene: TRBV7-6; CDR3 protein: ASSLAGATEAF
D gene: TRBD1; J gene: TRBJ2-5; V gene: TRBV28; CDR3 protein: ASSITGQEETQY
D gene: -; J gene: TRBJ2-2; V gene: TRBV7-9; CDR3 protein: ASSIRQNTGELF
D gene: -; J gene: TRBJ1-2; V gene: TRBV18; CDR3 protein: ASSPTAVYGYT
D gene: -; J gene: TRBJ2-7; V gene: TRBV2; CDR3 protein: ASSEGAGVEQY
D gene: -; J gene: TRBJ1-3; V gene: TRBV14; CDR3 protein: ASSQAGKGNTIY
D gene: -; J gene: TRBJ1-6; V gene: TRBV4-2; CDR3 protein: ASSQASGLGNSPLH
D gene: TRBD2; J gene: TRBJ2-1; V gene: TRBV18; CDR3 protein: ASSPPMTSGNEQF